Below are 7 T cell receptor beta chains sequenced from a single sample in a study of blood T cell repertoires in COVID-19 (TCRdb year 2020). Library method: the immunoSEQ multiplex PCR assay. Entries here come from immuneACCESS through TCRdb and include only in-frame sequences with V and J called. Some clones fail to appear in such tables; in the studies checked, an unresolved V gene covers under half of the shortfall, and the cause of the remainder is unknown. The sample has roughly 200,000 clones on record, around 90% of them singletons. 6.7% of the sample is in the top ten clones. Sequencing used peripheral blood. Every receptor here comes from a middle-aged man with acute or convalescent COVID-19.

The chain employs TRBV6-1 and TRBJ2-4; weak D call: TRBD2 (5 bases). CDR1 MNHNS and CDR2 SASEGT come from the germline V gene. This CDR3 has 15 residues. V was trimmed by 1 base and J by 8 bases, leaving 15 bases between them. The CDR3 bases are TGTGCCAGCAGTGAAGTCGAGGGCCGGTGGGACATTCAGTACTTC. This gives the protein CASSEVEGRWDIQYF.

V is TRBV5-5 and J is TRBJ2-5; the match to TRBD1 covers 7 bases. From germline, CDR1 is SGHKS and CDR2 YYEKEE (reference sequence). The CDR3 contains 14 residues. Trimming removed 1 base from V and 2 bases from J; junction bases left unmatched: 2. The CDR3 nucleotides are TGTGCCAGCAGCTTGAGACAGGGTCAAGAGACCCAGTACTTC. Its translation is CASSLRQGQETQYF.

The chain carries TRBV2 and TRBJ2-7, with D possibly being TRBD1 (5 bases). Trimming pared 7 bases from V and 2 bases from J, leaving 9 bases between. The CDR3 loop spans 12 amino acids. Germline V CDR1 and CDR2: SNHLY, FYNNEI. The DNA for the CDR3 is TGTGCCAGCACCCAGGGAACCTACGAGCAGTACTTC. As protein: CASTQGTYEQYF.

J is TRBJ2-5 and V is TRBV29-1; 8 nucleotides align to TRBD2. Germline CDR1 reads SQVTM; CDR2 reads ANQGSEA. CDR3 length equals 14 residues. V was clipped by 3 bases and J by 5 bases; unmatched bases: 8. The CDR3, as DNA: TGCAGCGTTGACCCGGGGGGGCCTGGGGAGACCCAGTACTTC. Encoded protein: CSVDPGGPGETQYF.

This rearrangement joins TRBV5-1 to TRBJ1-1; 8 bases match TRBD1. This CDR3 spans 14 amino acids. Germline V gene lookup returns CDR1 SGHRS and CDR2 YFSETQ. V lost 4 bases, J lost 3 bases, and 5 bases stayed unmatched. CDR3 amino acids: CASSQDRVDTEAFF. The CDR3 nucleotides read TGCGCCAGCAGCCAGGACAGGGTGGACACTGAAGCTTTCTTT.

V and J are TRBV6-2 or TRBV6-3 and TRBJ2-6; maybe TRBD1 (5 bases). The CDR3 extends over 15 amino acids. Germline V lookup: CDR1 MNHEY, CDR2 SVGEGT. V lost 2 bases and J 1 base, leaving 6 bases between the germline ends. Here the CDR3 DNA reads TGTGCCAGCAGTTACCGACAGTCTGGGGCCAACGTCCTGACTTTC. Amino acids: CASSYRQSGANVLTF.

V is TRBV10-1 and J is TRBJ1-2; 8 positions match TRBD1. CDR1 and CDR2 from the germline V gene are WNHNN and SYGVQD (reference sequence). The J segment lost 7 bases and the V segment lost 5 bases, leaving 6 bases of the junction unmatched. The CDR3 has 13 residues. The CDR3: CASSRDRRLGYTF. CDR3 nucleotides: TGCGCCAGCAGTCGGGACAGGCGGCTTGGCTACACCTTC.